These T cell receptor beta chains were read from a single sample in a study of OX40 agonist ivuxolimab in advanced cancers. Using immunoSEQ multiplex PCR, the repertoire was profiled, and TCRdb retains in-frame clones only, with some absent. Among 80,000 or so clones listed, 90% were seen once. The sequencing here drew on CD4+ or CD8+ T cells sorted from blood, taken in a trial of the OX40 agonist ivuxolimab. These receptors were taken from an adult with an advanced solid tumor such as melanoma, head and neck, liver or kidney cancer. CDR3s include the opening cysteine and the closing phenylalanine or tryptophan.

V: TRBV14; CDR3: CASSPTSLAGHNEQFF
V: TRBV28; CDR3: CASSSVQGFGNQPQHF
V: TRBV23-1; CDR3: CASSQNGTGDQPQHF
V: TRBV5-8; CDR3: CASRDHYEQYF
V: TRBV30; CDR3: CAWSHGGGGNTIYF
V: TRBV28; CDR3: CASSIGQATRTDTQYF
V: TRBV19; CDR3: CATGPDRSGKGKNIQYF
V: TRBV2; CDR3: CASRPKGAAGGHIQYF
V: TRBV19; CDR3: CASTSGADSYEQYF
V: TRBV7-2; CDR3: CASSLLGAGEAFF
V: TRBV7-9; CDR3: CASSMLVRTGELFF
V: TRBV4-2; CDR3: CASSQEYRQGYYEQYF
V: TRBV5-1; CDR3: CASMVDSTGELFF
V: TRBV6-5; CDR3: CASSEGGEGQPQHF
V: TRBV21-1; CDR3: CASSKEGVHSPLHF
V: TRBV30; CDR3: CAWSEQVNTEAFF
V: TRBV18; CDR3: CASSPGPGKGYEQYF
V: TRBV7-2; CDR3: CASSRTGGPFLSSYEQYF
V: TRBV19; CDR3: CASSIPGTQNTEAFF
V: TRBV7-7; CDR3: CASSPGLAPYEQYF
V: TRBV7-2; CDR3: CASSLGGVNTGELFF
V: TRBV6-1; CDR3: CASSEALSGAGGPDTQYF
V: TRBV7-3; CDR3: CASSLWGTGLGETQYF
V: TRBV7-6; CDR3: CASSLGTGESSPLHF
V: TRBV5-1; CDR3: CASSLGLSGEAFF
V: TRBV7-8; CDR3: CASSLGQGGEQYF
V: TRBV18; CDR3: CASSPGQAYNEQFF
V: TRBV10-3; CDR3: CAISGVEAGVTDTQYF
V: TRBV4-1; CDR3: CASSQDSRAAYSGNTIYF
V: TRBV29-1; CDR3: CSGVPGQGVNTEAFF
V: TRBV5-1; CDR3: CASSLTSPGQSYEQYF
V: TRBV5-1; CDR3: CASSSDSSNYGYTF
V: TRBV5-1; CDR3: CASSLEVGVTNTEAFF
V: TRBV10-3; CDR3: CASSSPGLAATYEQYF
V: TRBV5-1; CDR3: CASSLVGPGRTEAFF
V: TRBV5-4; CDR3: CASSLAAGGRYGYTF
V: TRBV19; CDR3: CASKTSGTTNTGELFF
V: TRBV5-1; CDR3: CASSFQGITGELFF
V: TRBV28; CDR3: CASSSPWARAGDTQYF
V: TRBV30; CDR3: CAWMGRPGKAFF
V: TRBV28; CDR3: CASSLFRDRENTEAFF
V: TRBV7-7; CDR3: CASSLGLRDTQYF
V: TRBV18; CDR3: CASSPGPFMNTEAFF
V: TRBV21-1; CDR3: CASSIHGELFF
V: TRBV5-4; CDR3: CASSPGVDYGYTF
V: TRBV6-4; CDR3: CASATGTGDTDTQYF
V: TRBV7-6; CDR3: CASSLTGTQYF
V: TRBV2; CDR3: CASSVSFANTGELFF
V: TRBV7-9; CDR3: CASSLMGNGYGYTF
V: TRBV28; CDR3: CASRTGSYTYEQYF
V: TRBV6-5; CDR3: CASSLLRGQGQYF
V: TRBV6-5; CDR3: CASSYGSDTEAFF
V: TRBV7-2; CDR3: CASSLMFSGANVLTF
V: TRBV12-5; CDR3: CASGPLRQGYNEQFF
V: TRBV28; CDR3: CASSFGGGYGYTF